This TCR beta chain was identified in a study of technical replicates of blood from a few donors. Germline CDR1 SGDLS, CDR2 YYNGEE. CDR3 length: 12 residues. V lost 3 bases and J 3 bases, leaving 5 bases between the germline ends. Repertoires were generated with immunoSEQ multiplex PCR, while TCRdb's copy carries only in-frame clones and drops some. The data contain some 77,000 clones, 65% to 90% of them singletons. The chain uses TRBV9 and TRBJ2-3; D is ambiguous. Sequenced: PBMCs. This clonotype originated in a human donor in good health. Some clones in this sample may be carry-over from other donors' samples. CDR3 nucleotide sequence: TGTGCCAGCAGCGCGACTACAGATACGCAGTATTTT. This gives the protein CASSATTDTQYF.